Given below is one TCR beta chain in context. Its antigen is unknown. Germline V gives CDR1 MNHEY, CDR2 SMNVEV (reference sequence). The CDR3 has 16 residues. With 4 bases removed from V and 0 bases from J, the gap between germline ends came to 15 bases. This specimen comes from a study of shared clonotypes between healthy human individuals. Overall study findings and caveats: The four-donor shared clonotypes exceeded non-shared clonotypes in generation probability, with non-shared ones scoring lower. Shared clonotypes: about 5.3% naive CD4, roughly 3.5% naive CD8, around 2.4% memory CD4, about 0.41% memory CD8.

The assay was carried out at the deep level. Around 200 ng DNA, tens of thousands of T cell genomes, went into each sorted-subset replicate PCR. Data came from immunoSEQ multiplex PCR; TCRdb stores just in-frame clones and leaves some out. The sample comprises under 350,000 clones, around 86% of which are singletons, and 15% to 20% rests with the top ten. Input material: memory CD8+ T cells sorted from blood. Indicated subset: CD45RO+ cells pooled with CCR7-negative TemRA cells. This sequence joins TRBV27 and TRBJ1-1, with a possible D match to TRBD1 (6 bases). The source of this sequence is a man aged 18 to 29 in good health. The CDR3 loop is CASSSTQGLVNTEAFF. In DNA form, the CDR3 reads TGTGCCAGCAGTTCCACACAGGGTTTGGTGAACACTGAAGCTTTCTTT.